These T cell receptor beta chains were read from a single sample in a study of identical twins. TCRdb itself ran the 5' RACE reads through MiXCR, one entry per CDR3 protein. The table shows 450,000 or so distinct CDR3 sequences, with approximately 24% occurring only once. The same sample was also studied in work on T cells expressing NK-cell markers.

Sequencing was done on a sample of CD4+ T cells sorted from blood. All receptors come from a woman aged 18-29 years in good health. Both conserved end residues are part of each CDR3. D genes are given only for firm matches. For some rows the clone size is stated as once, few or many, or as a class when expanded; others skip it.

len	d_gene	v_gene	abundance	j_gene	CDR3aa	CDR3nt
13	-	TRBV10-3	-	TRBJ2-7	CAISLSDSNEQYF	TGTGCCATCAGCCTTTCGGACAGCAACGAGCAGTACTTC
14	-	TRBV10-3	-	TRBJ2-3	CAISDPRFGDTQYF	TGTGCCATCAGTGACCCCCGGTTTGGAGATACGCAGTATTTT
13	-	TRBV9	few	TRBJ2-1	CASSVGLNNEQFF	TGTGCCAGCAGCGTAGGACTTAACAATGAGCAGTTCTTC
11	-	TRBV12-5	-	TRBJ2-3	CASGIRDTQYF	TGTGCTAGTGGCATCAGAGATACGCAGTATTTT
14	-	TRBV9	-	TRBJ2-2	CASSGRGTAGELFF	TGTGCCAGCAGCGGTAGGGGGACCGCCGGGGAGCTGTTTTTT
16	TRBD2	TRBV12-5	few	TRBJ2-3	CASGFAKTSGTDTQYF	TGTGCTAGTGGTTTTGCTAAGACTAGCGGTACAGATACGCAGTATTTT
18	TRBD2	TRBV6-2/TRBV6-3	-	TRBJ2-2	CASSSVSGRATNTGELFF	TGTGCCAGCAGTTCCGTTAGCGGGAGGGCCACGAACACCGGGGAGCTGTTTTTT
13	-	TRBV20-1	-	TRBJ2-7	CSASGSDIYEQYF	TGCAGTGCTAGCGGGAGCGATATCTACGAGCAGTACTTC
12	-	TRBV29-1	few	TRBJ1-1	CSVDRFGTEAFF	TGCAGCGTTGACAGGTTCGGAACTGAAGCTTTCTTT
17	TRBD2	TRBV9	-	TRBJ2-3	CASSVLAGPTSTDTQYF	TGTGCCAGCAGCGTTCTAGCGGGGCCTACTAGCACAGATACGCAGTATTTT
13	-	TRBV20-1	few	TRBJ2-3	CSAIREGGDTQYF	TGCAGTGCTATCCGGGAAGGGGGAGATACGCAGTATTTT
15	-	TRBV7-2	-	TRBJ2-5	CASSLNGGMGETQYF	TGTGCCAGCAGCTTAAACGGCGGGATGGGAGAGACCCAGTACTTC
12	-	TRBV25-1	many	TRBJ2-3	CASSETTDTQYF	TGCGCCAGCAGCGAAACCACAGATACGCAGTATTTT
15	TRBD1	TRBV5-5	-	TRBJ1-2	CASSTQGQGYYGYTF	TGTGCCAGCAGCACCCAAGGACAGGGGTACTATGGCTACACCTTC
13	-	TRBV9	-	TRBJ1-1	CASSETGGTEAFF	TGTGCCAGCAGCGAGACCGGGGGGACTGAAGCTTTCTTT
14	-	TRBV6-2/TRBV6-3	few	TRBJ2-1	CASSYFGSYNEQFF	TGTGCCAGCAGTTACTTCGGGAGCTACAATGAGCAGTTCTTC
14	-	TRBV7-2	few	TRBJ2-5	CASSPGVGRETQYF	TGTGCCAGCAGCCCGGGGGTGGGGCGAGAGACCCAGTACTTC
14	-	TRBV5-6	-	TRBJ2-7	CASSYLTASYEQYF	TGTGCCAGCAGCTACCTGACAGCCTCCTACGAGCAGTACTTC
15	TRBD1	TRBV7-9	-	TRBJ1-1	CASSFSGGVATEAFF	TGTGCCAGCAGCTTCTCAGGGGGCGTGGCCACTGAAGCTTTCTTT
13	TRBD1	TRBV12-3/TRBV12-4	few	TRBJ1-2	CASSLTGVDGYTF	TGTGCCAGCAGTTTAACAGGGGTCGATGGCTACACCTTC
14	TRBD2	TRBV29-1	few	TRBJ2-2	CSVAGLAVTGELFF	TGCAGCGTTGCCGGACTAGCGGTCACCGGGGAGCTGTTTTTT
14	TRBD1	TRBV20-1	few	TRBJ1-2	CSARDGDRVRLTTF	TGCAGTGCTAGAGATGGGGACAGGGTGCGGCTAACCACCTTC
11	TRBD2	TRBV20-1	-	TRBJ2-1	CSATPLAGGIF	TGCAGTGCTACGCCACTAGCGGGGGGCATCTTC
16	-	TRBV4-1	few	TRBJ2-1	CASSQGEAISYNEQFF	TGCGCCAGCAGCCAAGGGGAGGCGATCTCCTACAATGAGCAGTTCTTC
13	-	TRBV5-1	few	TRBJ1-5	CASSPQGGQPQHF	TGCGCCAGCAGCCCACAAGGAGGTCAGCCCCAGCATTTT
13	-	TRBV15	few	TRBJ1-1	CATSRERRGEAFF	TGTGCCACCAGCAGAGAAAGACGCGGGGAAGCTTTCTTT
13	TRBD2	TRBV2	few	TRBJ2-1	CASRFSGSNEQFF	TGTGCCAGCAGATTTAGCGGGAGTAATGAGCAGTTCTTC
14	-	TRBV20-1	-	TRBJ1-3	CSASPPSSGNTIYF	TGCAGTGCTAGTCCCCCCAGCTCTGGAAACACCATATATTTT
16	-	TRBV7-9	-	TRBJ1-2	CASSLQAAGVNYGYTF	TGTGCCAGCAGCCTACAGGCCGCAGGGGTTAACTATGGCTACACCTTC
13	-	TRBV5-5	few	TRBJ1-4	CASTRRVDEKLFF	TGTGCCAGCACCCGCAGGGTCGATGAAAAACTGTTTTTT
13	-	TRBV20-1	-	TRBJ2-7	CSALRGLLYEQYF	TGCAGTGCCCTACGGGGACTTCTTTACGAGCAGTACTTC